The present entry profiles one TCR beta chain with its context. The entry originates in a study of CD8 T cells in Susac syndrome. There are 16 residues in the CDR3. V lost 3 bases and J lost 3; bases outside the gene matches: 4. Germline lookup yields CDR1 MGHRA and CDR2 YSYEKL. About 0.45 to 1 ug RNA was reverse transcribed with random hexamers. TCRdb fed the immunoSEQ multiplex PCR reads into MiXCR, producing one record per CDR3 protein. Of about 100,000 distinct CDR3 sequences listed, just under 95% are singletons. This receptor was obtained from a human donor in good health. Source material: CD8+ T cells from PBMCs. The chain combines TRBV4-1 with TRBJ2-1; 11 nucleotides line up with TRBD2. In DNA form, the CDR3 reads TGCGCCAGCAGCCAGCGACTAGCGGGGCTCTACAATGAGCAGTTCTTC. Its translation is CASSQRLAGLYNEQFF.